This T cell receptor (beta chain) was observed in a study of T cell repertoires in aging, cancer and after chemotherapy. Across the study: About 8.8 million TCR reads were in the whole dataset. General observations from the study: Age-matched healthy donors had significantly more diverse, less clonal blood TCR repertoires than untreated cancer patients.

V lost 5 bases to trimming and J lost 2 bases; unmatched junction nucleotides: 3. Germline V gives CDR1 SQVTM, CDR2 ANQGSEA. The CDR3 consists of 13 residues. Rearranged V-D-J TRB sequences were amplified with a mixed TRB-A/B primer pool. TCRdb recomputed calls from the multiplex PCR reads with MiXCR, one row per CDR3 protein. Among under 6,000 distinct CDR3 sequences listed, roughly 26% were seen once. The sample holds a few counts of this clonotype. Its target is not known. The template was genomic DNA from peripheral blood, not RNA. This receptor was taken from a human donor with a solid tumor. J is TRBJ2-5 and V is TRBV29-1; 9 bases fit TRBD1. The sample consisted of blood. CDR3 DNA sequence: TGCAGCGTTACCGGACAGGGGCAAGAGACCCAGTACTTC. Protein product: CSVTGQGQETQYF. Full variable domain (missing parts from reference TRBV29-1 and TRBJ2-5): SAVISQKPSRDICQRGTSLTIQCQVDSQVTMMFWYRQQPGQSLTLIATANQGSEATYESGFVIDKFPISRPNLTFSTLTVSNMSPEDSSIYLCSVTGQGQETQYFGPGTRLLVL.